This TCR beta chain is from a study of T cells after yellow fever vaccination. Study observations and caveats: Reappearing after the booster were most of the clones from primary vaccination (around 95% CD4, approximately 85% CD8).

Conversion of TCR transcripts into cDNA relied on 5'RACE template switching, which added a universal primer site and UMIs. TCRdb re-analysed the 5' RACE reads in MiXCR, keeping a single row per CDR3 protein. The table shows a few hundred thousand distinct CDR3 sequences, with around 3.5% occurring only once. With respect to this clonotype: Its antigen is not identified.

The TCR originated in a man between 18 and 29 years old who received the YFV17D yellow fever vaccine. This material consisted of PBMCs, taken 15 days after the yellow fever booster vaccination.

The CDR3, as DNA: TGTGCCAGCAGTGACGGACAGAACAATCAGCCCCAGCATTTT. This gives the protein CASSDGQNNQPQHF. This chain connects TRBV25-1 to TRBJ1-5, with D maybe TRBD1 (6 bases). This CDR3 has 14 amino acids. V lost 3 bases to trimming and J lost 3 bases, with 9 bases between them. Germline CDR1 MGHDK, CDR2 SYGVNS. Supplemented by reference TRBV25-1 and TRBJ1-5, the full variable domain reads EADIYQTPRYLVIGTGKKITLECSQTMGHDKMYWYQQDPGMELHLIHYSYGVNSTEKGDLSSESTVSRIRTEHFPLTLESARPSHTSQYLCASSDGQNNQPQHFGDGTRLSIL.